The clone carrying this T cell receptor beta chain was counted at least ten times. Its target is unknown. This sample was included in a study of T cell repertoires in cytomegalovirus infection. Turning to the study itself: Evidence of both CMV infection and a matching HLA type came from public TCR beta signatures. Findings and caveats of the study: The ex vivo response showed dominance by HLA-C-restricted CMV-specific TCR beta clonotypes.

TCRdb analysed the reads with MiXCR anew, one entry per CDR3 protein. This sample has over 150,000 distinct CDR3 sequences, with about 15% found just once. The CDR3 is made up of 14 amino acids. Germline V gene sequence: CDR1 SGHTA, CDR2 FQGTGA. The germline V and J ends were trimmed by 8 bases and 1 base, with 14 bases remaining between them. The origin of this receptor is a human donor in good health (CMV status not recorded). Some clones in this sample may be carry-over from other donors' samples. V and J are TRBV7-3 and TRBJ2-5, with D perhaps matching TRBD2 (5 bases). Sample: CD8+ T cells from PBMCs. CDR3 region: CASSPTGLQETQYF. DNA for the CDR3: TGTGCCAGCTCCCCCACCGGACTCCAAGAGACCCAGTACTTC.